This T cell receptor beta chain was captured by sequencing in a study of cytomegalovirus exposure and HLA in healthy donors. Per the germline V gene, CDR1 is SGHVS and CDR2 is FQNEAQ. Trimming at V came to 7 bases and at J to 0 bases, leaving 6 bases not matched to a gene. The CDR3 consists of 14 residues. Researchers ran the PCR with 60 Vbeta and 13 Jbeta primers. Method: immunoSEQ multiplex PCR; TCRdb's copy keeps in-frame clones and lacks some. This sample carries about 160,000 clones, just under 80% of them seen once, and the ten largest clones take about 9.7%. The source is a man younger than 35 in good health and CMV-seropositive. Input material: PBMCs. The chain links TRBV7-8 to TRBJ2-7; 7 bases are a match to TRBD2. CDR3 sequence reads: CASKRGGSSYEQYF. CDR3 DNA: TGTGCCAGCAAACGGGGCGGGAGCTCCTACGAGCAGTACTTC.